The present T cell receptor beta chain was sequenced within a study of technical replicates of blood from a handful of donors. Here immunoSEQ multiplex PCR was the method, and the copy in TCRdb shows in-frame clones only, minus some. The table shows under 100,000 clones, with 65% to 90% occurring only once. The TCR was taken from a human donor in good health. Some clones in this sample may be carry-over from other donors' samples. The sequencing input was PBMCs.

The chain's CDR3 is CASSLGEGQGSPLHF. The CDR3 region has the DNA TGCGCCAGCAGCTTGGGTGAAGGTCAGGGCTCACCCCTCCACTTT. The chain has TRBV5-1 and TRBJ1-6, with D possibly TRBD1 on 5 matching bases. Looked up from germline, CDR1 is SGHRS and CDR2 is YFSETQ. Trimming left V 0 bases short and J 10 bases short, with 14 bases between. The CDR3 covers 15 residues.